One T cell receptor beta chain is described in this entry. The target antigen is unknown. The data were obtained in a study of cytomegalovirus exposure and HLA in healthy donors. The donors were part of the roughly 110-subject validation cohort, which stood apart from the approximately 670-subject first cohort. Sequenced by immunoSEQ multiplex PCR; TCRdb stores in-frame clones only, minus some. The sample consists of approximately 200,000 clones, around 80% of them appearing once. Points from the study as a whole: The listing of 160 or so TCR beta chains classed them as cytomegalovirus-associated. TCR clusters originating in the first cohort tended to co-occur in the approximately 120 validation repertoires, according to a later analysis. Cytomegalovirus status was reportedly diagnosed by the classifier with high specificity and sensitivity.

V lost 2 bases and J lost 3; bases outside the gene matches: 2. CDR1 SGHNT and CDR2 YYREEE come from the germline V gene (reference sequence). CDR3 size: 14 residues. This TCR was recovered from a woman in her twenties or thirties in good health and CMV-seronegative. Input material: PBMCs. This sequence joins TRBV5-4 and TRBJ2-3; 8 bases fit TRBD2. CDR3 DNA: TGTGCCAGCAGCTTAGGACTAGCAACAGATACGCAGTATTTT. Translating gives CASSLGLATDTQYF.